One and the same sample provided the 10 T cell receptor beta chains below, sequenced in a study of blood T cell repertoires in COVID-19. Clones were read by immunoSEQ multiplex PCR, and TCRdb kept only the in-frame ones, dropping some. The data show 200,000 to 300,000 clones, about nine tenths seen once. Sequencing was performed on peripheral blood. Receptors were obtained from a man aged 35 to 55 who had recovered from COVID-19.

V is TRBV7-9 and J is TRBJ2-3; D possibly corresponds to TRBD1 (6 bases). Trimming left V 5 bases short and J 3 bases short, with 12 bases between. Germline loops: CDR1 SEHNR, CDR2 FQNEAQ (reference sequence). This CDR3 is built from 14 residues. CDR3 sequence: CASSRLQGTDTQYF. As DNA, the CDR3 is TGTGCCAGCAGCCGCTTACAGGGTACAGATACGCAGTATTTT. Based on the CDR3 plus reference TRBV7-9 and TRBJ2-3, the full variable domain is DTGVSQNPRHKITKRGQNVTFRCDPISEHNRLYWYRQTLGQGPEFLTYFQNEAQLEKSRLLSDRFSAERPKGSFSTLEIQRTEQGDSAMYLCASSRLQGTDTQYFGPGTRLTVL.

The V and J genes are TRBV6-5 and TRBJ2-2, with 12 bases lining up with TRBD1. Germline-derived CDR1 and CDR2 are MNHEY and SVGAGI. J gave up 6 bases and V 7 bases, and 6 bases lay outside the gene matches. The CDR3 runs 15 residues. The CDR3 region is CASKTGQGAAGELFF. The CDR3, as DNA: TGTGCCAGCAAAACGGGACAGGGGGCTGCCGGGGAGCTGTTTTTT.

The V and J genes are TRBV25-1 and TRBJ2-3; TRBD1 matches at 10 bases. V lost 5 bases to trimming and J lost 7 bases; unmatched junction nucleotides: 15. CDR1 is MGHDK, CDR2 SYGVNS, per germline. The CDR3 totals 17 residues. The CDR3 bases are TGTGCCAGCAGTAACTGCTACCGGGACAGGGGAGGACATACGCAGTATTTT. It translates to CASSNCYRDRGGHTQYF.

This clone was detected a few times. This chain joins TRBV7-2 and TRBJ1-4; the match to TRBD1 covers 11 bases. The CDR3 covers 15 residues. V trimming: 3 bases; J trimming: 7 bases; junction bases outside the gene matches: 4. CDR1 is SGHTA, CDR2 FQGNSA, per germline. The CDR3: CASSFSGTGGEKLFF. The CDR3 nucleotides read TGTGCCAGCAGCTTCTCTGGGACAGGGGGTGAAAAACTGTTTTTT.

This clone was observed once. The chain joins TRBV4-3 to TRBJ2-1; D ambiguous. The CDR3 extends over 15 amino acids. The V gene's germline CDR1 is LGHNA and CDR2 YSLEER. V dropped 0 bases and J dropped 7 bases, with 13 bases sitting between them. The CDR3 spells CASSQEQEIRNEQFF. CDR3 bases: TGCGCCAGCAGCCAAGAGCAGGAAATCAGGAATGAGCAGTTCTTC.

This clone has just one count. The V and J genes are TRBV5-1 and TRBJ2-7, with a weak D call TRBD1 (5 bases). This CDR3 spans 14 amino acids. Germline V CDR1 and CDR2: SGHRS, YFSETQ. V was clipped by 6 bases and J by 7 bases, with 20 bases between them. The CDR3: CASTDRAGSGEQYF. Written as DNA, the CDR3 is TGCGCCAGCACCGATCGGGCAGGGTCAGGAGAGCAGTACTTC.

The chain combines TRBV7-6 with TRBJ2-1; maybe TRBD2 (6 bases). The length of the CDR3 is 17 residues. In germline, CDR1 is SGHVS, CDR2 FNYEAQ. The V gene lost 0 bases and the J gene lost 0 bases, with 12 bases spanning the gap. The CDR3 sequence is CASSLARGGDSYNEQFF. CDR3 in DNA: TGTGCCAGCAGCTTAGCGCGGGGCGGGGACTCCTACAATGAGCAGTTCTTC.

The J gene is TRBJ2-2, the V gene TRBV7-2; 10 nucleotides match TRBD1. The J segment lost 4 bases and the V segment lost 4 bases, leaving 3 bases of the junction unmatched. Germline V gene lookup returns CDR1 SGHTA and CDR2 FQGNSA. CDR3 length equals 15 residues. DNA of the CDR3: TGTGCCAGCAGCTCGGGACAGGGGAGCACCGGGGAGCTGTTTTTT. Its translation: CASSSGQGSTGELFF.

The gene calls are TRBV3-1 (or the pseudogene TRBV3-2) and TRBJ2-6, with a possible D match to TRBD1 (6 bases). Germline CDR1 LGHDT, CDR2 YNNKEL (reference sequence). Trimming removed 6 bases from V and 0 bases from J, with 15 bases in between. The CDR3 contains 17 residues. This CDR3 reads CASSRRQAGSGANVLTF. CDR3 sequence (DNA): TGTGCCAGCAGTCGTAGACAGGCGGGCTCTGGGGCCAACGTCCTGACTTTC.

V usage is TRBV2 and J usage is TRBJ1-4; 7 bases fit TRBD1. The CDR3 is 15 amino acids. J lost 3 bases, V lost 6 bases, and 7 bases had no gene match. Germline-derived CDR1 and CDR2 are SNHLY and FYNNEI. The CDR3 DNA reads as TGTGCCAGCAGCGTGACAGGGAATCCTAATGAAAAACTGTTTTTT. Its translation is CASSVTGNPNEKLFF.